A selection of T cell receptor beta chains follows, all from one sample in a study of response to subunit inactivated influenza vaccine. In TCRdb, the RT-PCR reads were re-called with MiXCR into one record per CDR3 protein. Here the sample spans roughly 700,000 distinct CDR3 sequences, over 11% being singletons. The sample here was PBMCs from blood, taken roughly 2 weeks before vaccination. The source of these receptors is a man between 50 and 59 years old who received an inactivated influenza vaccine. Both conserved end residues are part of each CDR3. The order of the fields is V gene, clone size, J gene, D gene, CDR3 protein, CDR3 DNA. A D gene is named only where the DNA matches it firmly. Expanded clones are given a class, and other clones once, few, many or no size at all.

v_call: TRBV4-2
clone_size: NA
j_call: TRBJ2-7
d_call: TRBD1
cdr3_aa: CASSQNGQAYEQYF
cdr3_nt: TGTGCCAGCAGCCAAAATGGACAGGCATACGAGCAGTACTTC

v_call: TRBV6-5
clone_size: NA
j_call: TRBJ2-3
d_call: TRBD2
cdr3_aa: CASSHFGLAEIGLDTQYF
cdr3_nt: TGTGCCAGCAGTCACTTCGGACTAGCGGAAATCGGGTTGGATACGCAGTATTTT

v_call: TRBV5-5
clone_size: few
j_call: TRBJ2-5
d_call: TRBD2
cdr3_aa: CASSLSGGVQETQYF
cdr3_nt: TGTGCCAGCAGCTTGTCTGGGGGGGTCCAAGAGACCCAGTACTTC

v_call: TRBV11-2
clone_size: many
j_call: TRBJ2-3
d_call: NA
cdr3_aa: CASIPGSWADTQYF
cdr3_nt: TGTGCCAGCATCCCGGGGAGTTGGGCAGATACGCAGTATTTT

v_call: TRBV4-3
clone_size: few
j_call: TRBJ1-3
d_call: NA
cdr3_aa: CASSQETAGNSGNTIYF
cdr3_nt: TGCGCCAGCAGCCAAGAAACCGCAGGGAACTCTGGAAACACCATATATTTT

v_call: TRBV18
clone_size: NA
j_call: TRBJ2-1
d_call: TRBD2
cdr3_aa: CASSPRLAGTTNNNEQFF
cdr3_nt: TGTGCCAGCTCACCACGCCTAGCGGGCACTACGAACAACAATGAGCAGTTCTTC

v_call: TRBV18
clone_size: NA
j_call: TRBJ2-6
d_call: NA
cdr3_aa: CASSLTNPGRGSSGANVLTF
cdr3_nt: TGTGCCAGCTCTCTGACTAATCCGGGACGGGGGAGCTCTGGGGCCAACGTCCTGACTTTC

v_call: TRBV6-6
clone_size: few
j_call: TRBJ1-2
d_call: NA
cdr3_aa: CASSFDRLYGYTF
cdr3_nt: TGTGCCAGCAGTTTCGACAGGCTCTATGGCTACACCTTC

v_call: TRBV25-1
clone_size: few
j_call: TRBJ2-7
d_call: NA
cdr3_aa: CARRTGKQTYEQYF
cdr3_nt: TGTGCCAGAAGAACAGGGAAACAGACCTACGAGCAGTACTTC

v_call: TRBV10-3
clone_size: NA
j_call: TRBJ2-2
d_call: NA
cdr3_aa: CAISEWSSRGELFF
cdr3_nt: TGTGCCATCAGTGAGTGGTCTTCACGCGGGGAGCTGTTTTTT

v_call: TRBV10-3
clone_size: NA
j_call: TRBJ1-1
d_call: NA
cdr3_aa: CAISESRTEAFF
cdr3_nt: TGTGCCATCAGTGAGTCGAGGACTGAAGCTTTCTTT

v_call: TRBV30
clone_size: once
j_call: TRBJ2-7
d_call: TRBD2
cdr3_aa: CAWRGLADSYEQYF
cdr3_nt: TGTGCCTGGAGGGGTCTAGCGGACTCCTACGAGCAGTACTTC